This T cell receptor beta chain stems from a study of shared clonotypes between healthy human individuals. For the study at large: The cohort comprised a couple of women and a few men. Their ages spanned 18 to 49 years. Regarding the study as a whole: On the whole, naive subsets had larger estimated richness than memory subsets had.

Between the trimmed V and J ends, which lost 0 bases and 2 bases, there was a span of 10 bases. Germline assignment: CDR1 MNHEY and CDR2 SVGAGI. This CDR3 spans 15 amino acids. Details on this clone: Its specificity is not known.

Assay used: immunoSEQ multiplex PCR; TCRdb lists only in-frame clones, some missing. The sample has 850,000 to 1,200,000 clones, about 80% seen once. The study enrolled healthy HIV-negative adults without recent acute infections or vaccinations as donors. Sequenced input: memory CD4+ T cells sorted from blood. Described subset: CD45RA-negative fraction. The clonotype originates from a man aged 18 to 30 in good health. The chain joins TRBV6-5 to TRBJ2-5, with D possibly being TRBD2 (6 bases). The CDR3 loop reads CASSYSGTEQETQYF. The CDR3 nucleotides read TGTGCCAGCAGTTACTCTGGGACTGAACAAGAGACCCAGTACTTC.